The 9 T cell receptor beta chains listed next were all sequenced from one sample in a study of neurological immune-mediated disorders. Time point meaning: longitudinal time-point 3. TCRdb itself ran the 5' RACE reads through MiXCR, one entry per CDR3 protein. The data contain around 53,000 distinct CDR3 sequences, 7% to 10% of them singletons. Sequenced: PBMCs. The receptor source for this set is a middle-aged woman in good health.

This clonotype was seen repeatedly, ten times or more. The chain combines TRBV20-1 with TRBJ1-2; 8 bases agree with TRBD1. Trimming removed 0 bases from V and 1 base from J; junction bases left unmatched: 10. The length of the CDR3 is 17 residues. Germline V gene sequence: CDR1 DFQATT, CDR2 SNEGSKA (reference sequence). DNA of the CDR3: TGCAGTGCTAGAGAAACCCTTACAGGGGGGGATAACTATGGCTACACCTTC. It yields the protein CSARETLTGGDNYGYTF.

In regard to this clonotype: This clone may be a read error of a much larger clone one base away. The chain employs TRBV15 and TRBJ2-2; unclear D gene. The germline V gene encodes CDR1 LNHNV and CDR2 YYDKDF (reference sequence). CDR3 size: 13 residues. CDR3 coding DNA: TGTGCCACCAGCCTTGGTTACACCGTGGAGCTGTTTTTT. Translated, it gives CATSLGYTVELFF.

V is TRBV12-3 or TRBV12-4 and J is TRBJ2-7; D may be TRBD2 (5 bases). This CDR3 comprises 13 residues. V was shortened by 3 bases and J by 3 bases, with 9 bases between the two germline ends. The CDR3 DNA is TGTGCCAGCAGTTTGCGAGGGATCTACGAGCAGTACTTC. It specifies CASSLRGIYEQYF.

In its sample, this clonotype was seen many times. The V and J genes are TRBV10-3 and TRBJ1-5; 8 bases line up with TRBD1. Germline V CDR1 and CDR2: ENHRY, SYGVKD. The length of the CDR3 is 13 residues. The junction had 8 bases not matched to a gene; V was cut back by 9 bases and J by 7 bases. The CDR3 protein is CAMSTGEGQPQHF. In DNA form, the CDR3 reads TGTGCCATGTCGACAGGGGAAGGCCAGCCCCAGCATTTT.

This clonotype was counted many times. The chain carries TRBV7-2 and TRBJ2-1, with TRBD1 identical over 8 bases. The length of the CDR3 is 16 residues. Germline loops: CDR1 SGHTA, CDR2 FQGNSA. The ends lost 2 bases at V and 5 bases at J; junction bases unmatched: 8. The CDR3 nucleotides are TGTGCCAGCAGCTTAATTCAGGGGGCCGGGAACAATGAGCAGTTCTTC. The encoded protein is CASSLIQGAGNNEQFF.

This clonotype was found many times. The rearrangement uses TRBV7-9 and TRBJ1-5, with unresolved D. Germline lookup yields CDR1 SEHNR and CDR2 FQNEAQ (reference sequence). Trimming took 4 bases from V and 1 from J, leaving 8 bases between them. The CDR3 loop spans 14 amino acids. CDR3: CASSSLRSNQPQHF. The CDR3 DNA sequence: TGTGCCAGCAGCTCTCTACGAAGCAATCAGCCCCAGCATTTT.

The J gene is TRBJ1-5, the V gene TRBV5-6; D gene ambiguous. Trimming shortened V by 4 bases and J by 2 bases, and 13 bases separated the two germline ends. Germline CDR1 reads SGHDT; CDR2 reads YYEEEE. The CDR3 is 15 residues long. In nucleotides, the CDR3 is TGTGCCAGCAGCCCTCGCCTGTCACGCAATCAGCCCCAGCATTTT. It codes for CASSPRLSRNQPQHF. Based on the CDR3 plus reference TRBV5-6 and TRBJ1-5, the full variable domain is DAGVTQSPTHLIKTRGQQVTLRCSPKSGHDTVSWYQQALGQGPQFIFQYYEEEERQRGNFPDRFSGHQFPNYSSELNVNALLLGDSALYLCASSPRLSRNQPQHFGDGTRLSIL.

At least ten counts were recorded for this clonotype. J is TRBJ2-5 and V is TRBV18; D may match TRBD1 or TRBD2 (5 bases each). The CDR3 spans 15 residues. V was cut by 0 bases and J by 0 bases, with 8 bases left in between. Germline-derived CDR1 and CDR2 are KGHSH and LQKENI. Written as DNA, the CDR3 is TGTGCCAGCTCACCACCTCCGGGGCACCAAGAGACCCAGTACTTC. This gives the protein CASSPPPGHQETQYF.

The sample holds many counts of this clonotype. The V and J genes are TRBV3-1 and TRBJ2-2; no firm D call. V was trimmed by 4 bases and J by 2 bases, leaving 11 bases between them. Per germline, CDR1 LGHDT and CDR2 YNNKEL (reference sequence). The CDR3 runs to 15 residues. The CDR3 DNA follows: TGTGCCAGCAGCCTCGGTCGGATTAACACCGGGGAGCTGTTTTTT. This translates into CASSLGRINTGELFF.